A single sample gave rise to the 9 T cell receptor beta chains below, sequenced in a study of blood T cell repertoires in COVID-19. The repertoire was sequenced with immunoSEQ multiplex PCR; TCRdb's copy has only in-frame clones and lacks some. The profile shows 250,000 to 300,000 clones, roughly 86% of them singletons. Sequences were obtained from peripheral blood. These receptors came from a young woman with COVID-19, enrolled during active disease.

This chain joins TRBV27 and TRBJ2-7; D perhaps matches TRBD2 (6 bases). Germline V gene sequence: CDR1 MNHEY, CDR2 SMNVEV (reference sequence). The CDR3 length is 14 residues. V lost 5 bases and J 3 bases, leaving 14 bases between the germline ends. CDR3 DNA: TGTGCCAGCAGTATGGGACTCGACAGCTACGAGCAGTACTTC. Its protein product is CASSMGLDSYEQYF.

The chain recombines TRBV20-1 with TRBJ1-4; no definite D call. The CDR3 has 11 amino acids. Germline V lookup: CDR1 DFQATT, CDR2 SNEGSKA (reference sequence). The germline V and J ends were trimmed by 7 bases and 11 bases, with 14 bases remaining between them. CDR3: CSVGGRGKLFF. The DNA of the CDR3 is TGCAGTGTAGGAGGAAGAGGGAAACTGTTTTTT.

The CDR3 spells CASRGEGVGSPSTDTQYF. For the CDR3, the DNA is TGTGCCAGCAGGGGCGAAGGGGTAGGCTCCCCTAGCACAGATACGCAGTATTTT. The rearrangement links TRBV11-2 to TRBJ2-3; D possibly corresponds to TRBD1 (5 bases). CDR3 size: 18 residues. V was pared by 6 bases and J by 0 bases, with 22 bases between. From germline, CDR1 is SGHAT and CDR2 FQNNGV.

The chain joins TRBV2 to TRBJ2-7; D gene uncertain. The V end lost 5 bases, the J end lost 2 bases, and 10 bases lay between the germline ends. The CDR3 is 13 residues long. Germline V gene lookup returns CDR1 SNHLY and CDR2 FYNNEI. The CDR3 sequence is CASSFDTTYEQYF. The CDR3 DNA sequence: TGTGCCAGCAGTTTTGACACAACCTACGAGCAGTACTTC.

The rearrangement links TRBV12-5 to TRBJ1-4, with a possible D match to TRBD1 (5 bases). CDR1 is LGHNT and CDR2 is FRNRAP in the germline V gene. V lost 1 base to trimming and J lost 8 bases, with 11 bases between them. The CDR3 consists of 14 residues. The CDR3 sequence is CASGLAGRGEKLFF. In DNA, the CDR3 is TGTGCTAGTGGTTTGGCCGGTAGGGGCGAAAAACTGTTTTTT.

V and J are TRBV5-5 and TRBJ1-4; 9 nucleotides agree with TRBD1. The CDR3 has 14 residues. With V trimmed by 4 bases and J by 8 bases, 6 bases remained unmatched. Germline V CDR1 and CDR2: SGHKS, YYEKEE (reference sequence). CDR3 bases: TGTGCCAGCAGCCAACAGGGGGCGGAAGAAAAACTGTTTTTT. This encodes CASSQQGAEEKLFF.

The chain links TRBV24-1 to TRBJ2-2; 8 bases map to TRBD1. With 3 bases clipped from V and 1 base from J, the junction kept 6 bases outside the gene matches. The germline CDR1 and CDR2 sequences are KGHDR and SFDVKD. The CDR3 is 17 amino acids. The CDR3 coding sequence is TGTGCCACCAGTGATCGGAGGACAGGGCAGAACACCGGGGAGCTGTTTTTT. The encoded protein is CATSDRRTGQNTGELFF.

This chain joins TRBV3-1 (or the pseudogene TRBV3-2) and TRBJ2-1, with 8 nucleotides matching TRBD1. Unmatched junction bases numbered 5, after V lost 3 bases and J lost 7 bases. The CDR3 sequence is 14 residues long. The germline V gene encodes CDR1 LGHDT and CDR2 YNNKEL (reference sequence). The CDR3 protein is CASSHADRDNEQFF. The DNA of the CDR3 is TGTGCCAGCAGCCACGCGGACAGGGATAATGAGCAGTTCTTC.

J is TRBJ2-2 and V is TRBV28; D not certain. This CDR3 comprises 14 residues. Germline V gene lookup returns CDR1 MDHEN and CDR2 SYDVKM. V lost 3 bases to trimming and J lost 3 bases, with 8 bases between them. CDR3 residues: CASSFVADTGELFF. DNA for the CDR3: TGTGCCAGCAGTTTCGTGGCGGACACCGGGGAGCTGTTTTTT.